The clone carrying this T cell receptor (beta chain) was picked up a small number of times. The antigen remains undetermined. The data stem from a study of T cells in Graves' hyperthyroidism and ophthalmopathy. CDR3 length: 13 amino acids. With 4 bases removed from V and 0 bases from J, the gap between germline ends came to 10 bases. CDR1 and CDR2 (germline): DFQATT, SNEGSKA (reference sequence). Amplification of TCR beta CDR3 regions was performed using RNA transcripts as template. The TCR CDR3 was amplified in a first-round RT-PCR using the HTBI primer set. TCRdb reprocessed the multiplex PCR reads with MiXCR, giving one entry per CDR3 protein. The table has approximately 600,000 distinct CDR3 sequences, approximately 15% seen once; the top ten hold roughly 5.5%. The study's findings and limits: The model anticipated ophthalmopathy a median approximately 6.7 months pre-onset. Separating ophthalmopathy from stable hyperthyroidism was achieved by a 13 V-J model. Among thyroid clonotypes expanded above 0.001, most also appeared in blood.

Patients between 18 and 65 years old had hyperthyroidism, newly diagnosed and lasting under 2 months. The sequencing input was blood. This receptor was obtained from a woman aged 25-40 years with Graves' hyperthyroidism that later progressed to Graves' ophthalmopathy. The chain recombines TRBV20-1 with TRBJ2-7; D unresolved. The CDR3 sequence: CSAMALSSYEQYF. Written as DNA, the CDR3 is TGCAGTGCTATGGCTTTGAGCTCCTACGAGCAGTACTTC.